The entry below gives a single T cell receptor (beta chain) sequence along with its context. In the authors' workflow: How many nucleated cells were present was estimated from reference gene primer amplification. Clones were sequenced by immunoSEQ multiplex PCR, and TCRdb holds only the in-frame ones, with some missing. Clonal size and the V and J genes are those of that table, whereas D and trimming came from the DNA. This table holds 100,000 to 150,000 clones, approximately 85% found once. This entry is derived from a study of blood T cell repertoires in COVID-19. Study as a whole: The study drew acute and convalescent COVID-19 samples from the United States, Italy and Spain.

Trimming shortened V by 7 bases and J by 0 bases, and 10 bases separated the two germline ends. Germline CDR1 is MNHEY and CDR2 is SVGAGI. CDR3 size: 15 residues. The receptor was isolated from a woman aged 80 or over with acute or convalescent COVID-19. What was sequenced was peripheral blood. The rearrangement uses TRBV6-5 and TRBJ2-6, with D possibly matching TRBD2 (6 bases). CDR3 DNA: TGTGCCAGCATGGCCGGGGGCTCTGGGGCCAACGTCCTGACTTTC. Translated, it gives CASMAGGSGANVLTF.